The T cell receptor beta chain described here comes from a study of cytomegalovirus exposure and HLA in healthy donors. 13 Jbeta primers and 60 Vbeta primers were used for the PCR. The assay was immunoSEQ multiplex PCR, and TCRdb's table has in-frame clones only and misses some. The sample lists about 200,000 clones; 80% were seen once. Study findings and constraints: Later on, a genetic analysis was performed. It linked a missense variant in DCLRE1C with V- and J-gene trimming of TCR beta. An analysis done earlier found most TCR beta V segments productive about 87% or about 30% of the time. Investigators reported about 160 TCR beta chains as tied to cytomegalovirus.

CDR3 length: 14 amino acids. CDR1 MDHEN and CDR2 SYDVKM come from the germline V gene. J gave up 4 bases and V 4 bases, and 5 bases lay outside the gene matches. As concerns this clone: The antigen remains undetermined.

What was sequenced was PBMCs. The V and J genes are TRBV28 and TRBJ1-2; 8 bases are shared with TRBD1. The receptor was isolated from a woman aged 40 to 55 in good health and CMV-seronegative. The CDR3 region is CASSSSTGVYGYTF. The DNA for the CDR3 is TGTGCCAGCAGTTCCTCGACAGGGGTCTATGGCTACACCTTC.